This T cell receptor (beta chain) emerged from a study of cytomegalovirus exposure and HLA in healthy donors. Looking at the study overall: An early data release held 75 million to 100 million unique TCRs from HLA-typed donors. Study-wide results and limits: Other equally common chains were less clonally expanded than HLA-associated TCR beta chains, a later analysis showed. Cytomegalovirus-associated TCR beta chains were listed, numbering over 150.

The PCR made use of 60 Vbeta and 13 Jbeta primers. Generated by immunoSEQ multiplex PCR, the TCRdb table keeps only in-frame clones and is missing some. The sample has approximately 150,000 clones, around two thirds seen once. Notes on this clone: What it binds is not known.

From germline, CDR1 is LGHNT and CDR2 FRNRAP. This CDR3 is built from 19 residues. The ends lost 7 bases at V and 2 bases at J; junction bases unmatched: 17. Sequencing was carried out using PBMCs. This clonotype originated in a man younger than 40 in good health and CMV-seropositive. The V call is TRBV12-5, the J call TRBJ2-1, with TRBD2 matching 10 bases. The CDR3 DNA follows: TGTGCTAGTGCCTCTCGGCGAGCTAGCGGGAGTCCCGCCTACAATGAGCAGTTCTTC. As protein: CASASRRASGSPAYNEQFF. Combining the CDR3 with reference TRBV12-5 and TRBJ2-1 gives the whole variable domain DARVTQTPRHKVTEMGQEVTMRCQPILGHNTVFWYRQTMMQGLELLAYFRNRAPLDDSGMPKDRFSAEMPDATLATLKIQPSEPRDSAVYFCASASRRASGSPAYNEQFFGPGTRLTVL.